This T cell receptor beta chain was captured in a study of CD8 T cells in ankylosing spondylitis. TCRdb ran MiXCR on the 5' RACE reads and lists one entry per CDR3 protein. The data show 200,000 to 250,000 distinct CDR3 sequences, about 10% seen once. There are many counts of this clonotype. What it recognizes is unknown. General study findings and limits: Some of the motif variants had earlier been found in reactive arthritis patients' fluid and blood. Eight highly homologous variants formed a TCR beta motif that appeared characteristic of ankylosing spondylitis blood. According to the report, clones linked to the disease were significantly enriched in matched synovial fluid samples taken from ankylosing spondylitis patients.

The sequence derives from a male donor with ankylosing spondylitis or in good health (not recorded which). The source material was blood, either unsorted or a sorted T cell fraction (not recorded which).

The CDR3 loop is CASSLEGEANYGYTF. The CDR3 nucleotides read TGTGCCAGCAGCTTAGAAGGTGAAGCTAACTATGGCTACACCTTC. The chain recombines TRBV7-8 with TRBJ1-2; D is uncertain. This CDR3 has 15 residues. In germline, CDR1 is SGHVS, CDR2 FQNEAQ. With 1 base removed from V and 0 bases from J, the gap between germline ends came to 9 bases.